This TCR beta chain came from a study of cytomegalovirus exposure and HLA in healthy donors. Clones were sequenced by immunoSEQ multiplex PCR, and TCRdb holds only the in-frame ones, with some missing. The sample lists a few hundred thousand clones; 70% to 90% were seen once. The CDR3 is made up of 12 amino acids. The germline V gene encodes CDR1 MDHEN and CDR2 SYDVKM. The V end lost 6 bases, the J end lost 1 base, and 6 bases lay between the germline ends. The sequencing sample was made of PBMCs. The chain links TRBV28 to TRBJ1-2; D ambiguous. This TCR was recovered from a woman under 30 in good health and CMV-seronegative. The CDR3 spells CASSVVNYGYTF. Here the CDR3 DNA reads TGTGCCAGCAGCGTCGTTAACTATGGCTACACCTTC.